The rows below give T cell receptor beta chains drawn from one sample of a study of tumour-infiltrating T cells in Burkitt lymphoma. Clones were read by immunoSEQ multiplex PCR, and TCRdb kept only the in-frame ones, dropping some. The sample carries approximately 15,000 clones, around four fifths recorded once. The source material was tumor tissue. These receptors all come from a human donor with diffuse large B-cell lymphoma. Both conserved end residues are part of each CDR3. Some rows mark clone size as missing; the rest say once, few, many or name a class of expanded clone.

clone size: -; V gene: TRBV11-2; CDR3 protein: CASSLEWESGAFYEQYF
clone size: -; V gene: TRBV4-2; CDR3 protein: CASSQEEGQSANYGYTF
clone size: -; V gene: TRBV10-3; CDR3 protein: CAISPTGTEAFF
clone size: few; V gene: TRBV14; CDR3 protein: CASSQVPGHGAKNIQYF
clone size: -; V gene: TRBV2; CDR3 protein: CASTNRLAGNSYEQYF
clone size: medium-sized; V gene: TRBV5-1; CDR3 protein: CASSLGTGQPQHF
clone size: -; V gene: TRBV2; CDR3 protein: CASSGSRGLAGNTIYF
clone size: -; V gene: TRBV4-1; CDR3 protein: CASTLTVSSYEQYF
clone size: -; V gene: TRBV20-1; CDR3 protein: CSATGGEKLFF
clone size: -; V gene: TRBV11-2; CDR3 protein: CASSLIQGWNTEAFF
clone size: -; V gene: TRBV9; CDR3 protein: CASSVESGRYTGELFF
clone size: -; V gene: TRBV7-2; CDR3 protein: CASSRGLGETQYF
clone size: -; V gene: TRBV2; CDR3 protein: CASKGQFNQPQHF
clone size: -; V gene: TRBV9; CDR3 protein: CASSTTGHSSYEQYF
clone size: -; V gene: TRBV5-6; CDR3 protein: CASSFRDRVLYGYTF
clone size: few; V gene: TRBV27; CDR3 protein: CASSLQGGNTEAFF
clone size: -; V gene: TRBV29-1; CDR3 protein: CSVVYSTLSYEQYF
clone size: -; V gene: TRBV7-9; CDR3 protein: CASRQEGTNEKLFF
clone size: -; V gene: TRBV7-9; CDR3 protein: CASSYPGEASGANVLTF
clone size: -; V gene: TRBV5-4; CDR3 protein: CASSLGAGINSPLHF
clone size: -; V gene: TRBV4-1; CDR3 protein: CASSQDRSDNRETQYF
clone size: -; V gene: TRBV6-5; CDR3 protein: CASSSGQGQPQHF
clone size: -; V gene: TRBV5-6; CDR3 protein: CASSLASGTLVF
clone size: -; V gene: TRBV7-8; CDR3 protein: CASSRVSGTGAGKLFF
clone size: -; V gene: TRBV9; CDR3 protein: CASSGRTGAEAFF
clone size: once; V gene: TRBV5-8; CDR3 protein: CASSPGGLGAQDTQYF
clone size: -; V gene: TRBV9; CDR3 protein: CASSGKYEGDTQYF
clone size: -; V gene: TRBV10-1; CDR3 protein: CVPARESGTEAFF
clone size: -; V gene: TRBV6-9; CDR3 protein: CASGIFKGIPSEQYF
clone size: -; V gene: TRBV27; CDR3 protein: CASSRDSISFYEQYF
clone size: -; V gene: TRBV6-5; CDR3 protein: CATTGGYGYTF
clone size: -; V gene: TRBV4-2; CDR3 protein: CASSQEGQGVQPQHF
clone size: -; V gene: TRBV15; CDR3 protein: CATRTLREGHNEQFF
clone size: -; V gene: TRBV15; CDR3 protein: CATSRGRGPYEQYF
clone size: -; V gene: TRBV19; CDR3 protein: CASNPPGVLLETQYF
clone size: once; V gene: TRBV29-1; CDR3 protein: CSARVPSGNTIYF
clone size: -; V gene: TRBV7-9; CDR3 protein: CASSSDRGLGTGELFF
clone size: -; V gene: TRBV7-9; CDR3 protein: CASSLSYEQYF
clone size: -; V gene: TRBV2; CDR3 protein: CASSWDGTDTQYF
clone size: once; V gene: TRBV6-6; CDR3 protein: CASSYEGTQYF
clone size: -; V gene: TRBV2; CDR3 protein: CASSGGNRVAQPQHF
clone size: -; V gene: TRBV27; CDR3 protein: CASSPYSPFRHTGELFF
clone size: -; V gene: TRBV5-8; CDR3 protein: CASSLFLAGGPDEQFF
clone size: -; V gene: TRBV11-2; CDR3 protein: CASSSPSGGRGAFF
clone size: -; V gene: TRBV7-8; CDR3 protein: CASSHGQGETQYF
clone size: -; V gene: TRBV7-6; CDR3 protein: CASSFDWAGGSDEQFF
clone size: -; V gene: TRBV4-3; CDR3 protein: CASSQEDGQGYEQYF
clone size: -; V gene: TRBV29-1; CDR3 protein: CSVQRLAGNNEQFF
clone size: few; V gene: TRBV4-3; CDR3 protein: CASSQERGSTYNEQFF
clone size: -; V gene: TRBV19; CDR3 protein: CASSLTAYNEQFF
clone size: -; V gene: TRBV19; CDR3 protein: CASSTGGGQRPGNTIYF
clone size: -; V gene: TRBV10-3; CDR3 protein: CATVAPGPSTDTQYF
clone size: -; V gene: TRBV28; CDR3 protein: CASSYPPHEQYF
clone size: once; V gene: TRBV14; CDR3 protein: CASSFGYLPSYEQYF